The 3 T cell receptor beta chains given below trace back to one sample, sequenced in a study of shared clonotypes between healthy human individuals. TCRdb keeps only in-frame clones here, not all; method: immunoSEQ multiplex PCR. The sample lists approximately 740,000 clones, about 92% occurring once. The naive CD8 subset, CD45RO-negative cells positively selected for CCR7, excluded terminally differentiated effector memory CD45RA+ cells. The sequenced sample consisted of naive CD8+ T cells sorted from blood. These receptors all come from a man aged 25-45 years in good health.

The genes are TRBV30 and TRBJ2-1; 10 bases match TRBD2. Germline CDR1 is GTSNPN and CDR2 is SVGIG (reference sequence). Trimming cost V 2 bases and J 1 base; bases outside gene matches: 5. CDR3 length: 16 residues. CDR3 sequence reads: CAWSLGTSESYNEQFF. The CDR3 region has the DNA TGTGCCTGGAGTCTTGGGACTAGCGAGTCCTACAATGAGCAGTTCTTC. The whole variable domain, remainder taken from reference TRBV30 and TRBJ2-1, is SQTIHQWPATLVQPVGSPLSLECTVEGTSNPNLYWYRQAAGRGLQLLFYSVGIGQISSEVPQNLSASRPQDRQFILSSKKLLLSDSGFYLCAWSLGTSESYNEQFFGPGTRLTVL.

The CDR3 nucleotides read TGTGCCAGCAGCTCCCTAGGTAGCGGGCCGTCCTACAATGAGCAGTTCTTC. This translates into CASSSLGSGPSYNEQFF. V gene TRBV5-4 combines with J gene TRBJ2-1; 7 bases fit TRBD2. Germline CDR1 reads SGHNT; CDR2 reads YYREEE (reference sequence). This CDR3 is 17 amino acids long. The J segment lost 1 base and the V segment lost 3 bases, leaving 10 bases of the junction unmatched.

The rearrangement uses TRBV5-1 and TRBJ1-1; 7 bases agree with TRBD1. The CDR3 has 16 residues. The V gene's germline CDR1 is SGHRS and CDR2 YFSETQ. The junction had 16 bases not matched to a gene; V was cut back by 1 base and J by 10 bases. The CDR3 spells CASSLWGQTGTFPAFF. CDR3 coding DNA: TGCGCCAGCAGCTTGTGGGGACAGACAGGGACGTTCCCAGCTTTCTTT.